Reported below is one TCR beta chain. This record comes from a study of memory CD8 T cells in hepatitis C reinfection. Some clones are missing from TCRdb's copy, which holds only in-frame ones; the method was immunoSEQ multiplex PCR. The sample holds some 46,000 clones, roughly nine tenths seen once. As to time point: late/post reinfection, 12 to 24 weeks after detection. Sorted cells were sequenced directly ex vivo without any in vitro expansion. The germline V and J ends were trimmed by 3 bases and 3 bases, with 12 bases remaining between them. Germline V gene lookup returns CDR1 MNHEY and CDR2 SMNVEV (reference sequence). The CDR3 is made up of 14 amino acids.

The TCR comes from a man in his late teens or twenties with hepatitis C virus infection. V and J are TRBV27 and TRBJ2-7; tentatively, D is TRBD1 (6 bases). Sequencing input: naive CD8+ T cells sorted from blood. CDR3 DNA sequence: TGTGCCAGCAGTTTTCAGGGGCCTGGCTACGAGCAGTACTTC. This codes for CASSFQGPGYEQYF.